Listed here are 19 T cell receptor beta chains from one sample, sequenced in a study of OX40 agonist ivuxolimab in advanced cancers. Using immunoSEQ multiplex PCR, the repertoire was profiled, and TCRdb retains in-frame clones only, with some absent. This sample has about 64,000 clones; 84% occur once, and the top ten carry about 2.3%. Here the sequenced sample was CD4+ or CD8+ T cells sorted from blood, taken in a trial of the OX40 agonist ivuxolimab. These receptors were collected from an adult with an advanced solid tumor such as melanoma, head and neck, liver or kidney cancer.

This chain links TRBV18 with TRBJ2-5; D remains unclear. The DNA end lines up better with TRBJ2-7; the J call may be wrong. The CDR3 is 11 residues long. The germline V gene has CDR1 KGHSH and CDR2 LQKENI. CDR3 DNA sequence: TGTGCCAGCTCACCGGGTTCCGAGCAGTACTTC. Protein sequence: CASSPGSEQYF.

The V gene is TRBV21-1, the J gene TRBJ2-7; no DNA check was done on the table's D call, TRBD1. TRBV21-1 is a pseudogene segment. The CDR3 is 21 residues long. DNA for the CDR3: TGTGCCAGCAGCAAAGCGCTTTACGACAGGGGATCAACCCACTACTCCTACGAGCAGTACTTC. It encodes CASSKALYDRGSTHYSYEQYF.

V usage is TRBV7-3 and J usage is TRBJ2-1; D unresolved. Germline assignment: CDR1 SGHTA and CDR2 FQGTGA. V gave up 1 base and J gave up 7 bases, with 8 bases separating them. The CDR3 totals 13 residues. The CDR3 DNA sequence: TGTGCCAGCAGCTTAAACTTCAGGAATGAGCAGTTCTTC. It translates to CASSLNFRNEQFF.

This chain connects TRBV5-1 to TRBJ1-5; maybe TRBD1 (6 bases). The CDR3 runs 16 residues. V was shortened by 4 bases and J by 1 base, with 15 bases between the two germline ends. Per germline, CDR1 SGHRS and CDR2 YFSETQ. DNA for the CDR3: TGCGCCAGCAGCCTCCGGGCAGGGGAGAGCAATCAGCCCCAGCATTTT. Its translation: CASSLRAGESNQPQHF.

The chain recombines TRBV7-2 with TRBJ1-4, with D tentatively TRBD1 (6 bases). The CDR3 contains 14 residues. With 5 bases removed from V and 8 bases from J, the gap between germline ends came to 15 bases. The germline CDR1 and CDR2 sequences are SGHTA and FQGNSA. The CDR3 spells CASSKKPGVEKLFF. In DNA form, the CDR3 reads TGTGCCAGCAGCAAGAAACCAGGGGTCGAAAAACTGTTTTTT.

The chain links TRBV15 to TRBJ1-1, with TRBD1 as a possible D gene (5 bases). The CDR3 loop spans 18 amino acids. Trimming shortened V by 0 bases and J by 0 bases, and 17 bases separated the two germline ends. Germline V gene lookup returns CDR1 LNHNV and CDR2 YYDKDF (reference sequence). Here the CDR3 DNA reads TGTGCCACCAGCAGAGAGGACATCTACCTGGTTTTGAACACTGAAGCTTTCTTT. It yields the protein CATSREDIYLVLNTEAFF.

The chain combines TRBV7-9 with TRBJ1-3; D uncertain. CDR1 is SEHNR and CDR2 is FQNEAQ in the germline V gene (reference sequence). The CDR3 runs to 15 residues. Trimming removed 2 bases from V and 0 bases from J, with 8 bases in between. The CDR3: CASSLLDFSGNTIYF. The CDR3 nucleotides read TGTGCCAGCAGCTTACTGGACTTCTCTGGAAACACCATATATTTT.

This chain connects TRBV20-1 to TRBJ1-3; D is uncertain. The CDR3 sequence is 10 residues long. The V and J ends lost 8 bases and 3 bases respectively, with 5 bases between them. Germline values: CDR1 DFQATT, CDR2 SNEGSKA (reference sequence). CDR3 residues: CSPLGNTIYF. CDR3 DNA sequence: TGCAGTCCCCTTGGAAACACCATATATTTT.

This clone showed up just a few times. The rearrangement joins TRBV11-3 to TRBJ1-3, with TRBD1 matching 10 bases. CDR3 length equals 17 residues. Trimming cost V 3 bases and J 2 bases; bases outside gene matches: 7. In germline, CDR1 is SGHNT, CDR2 YENEEA. The DNA for the CDR3 is TGTGCCAGCAGCTTCGCAACCGGGACAGGGGCTGGAAACACCATATATTTT. This translates into CASSFATGTGAGNTIYF. The full variable domain, with the rest looked up from reference TRBV11-3 and TRBJ1-3, is EAGVVQSPRYKIIEKKQPVAFWCNPISGHNTLYWYLQNLGQGPELLIRYENEEAVDDSQLPKDRFSAERLKGVDSTLKIQPAELGDSAVYLCASSFATGTGAGNTIYFGEGSWLTVV.

This clone was seen only a few times. The chain couples TRBV5-4 to TRBJ1-6, with D unresolved. CDR3 length: 12 residues. The V end was cut by 5 bases, the J end by 5 bases, with 5 bases between. CDR1 is SGHNT and CDR2 is YYREEE in the germline V gene (reference sequence). In DNA form, the CDR3 reads TGTGCCAGCAGTACGAATAATTCACCCCTCCACTTT. It encodes CASSTNNSPLHF. Combining the CDR3 with reference TRBV5-4 and TRBJ1-6 gives the whole variable domain ETGVTQSPTHLIKTRGQQVTLRCSSQSGHNTVSWYQQALGQGPQFIFQYYREEENGRGNFPPRFSGLQFPNYSSELNVNALELDDSALYLCASSTNNSPLHFGNGTRLTVT.

The gene calls are TRBV6-1 and TRBJ2-3; D might be TRBD1 (5 bases). V dropped 5 bases and J dropped 1 base, with 10 bases sitting between them. CDR1 is MNHNS and CDR2 is SASEGT in the germline V gene. The CDR3 sequence is 14 residues long. The CDR3 bases are TGTGCCAGCAGTTTAGGGGCAGGCACAGATACGCAGTATTTT. Protein product: CASSLGAGTDTQYF.

This rearrangement joins TRBV5-1 to TRBJ1-2, with unresolved D. Looked up from germline, CDR1 is SGHRS and CDR2 is YFSETQ. The CDR3 consists of 14 residues. V was cut by 4 bases and J by 0 bases, with 10 bases left in between. CDR3 DNA sequence: TGCGCCAGCAGCCCCCGGGCGGCTAACTATGGCTACACCTTC. It is translated as CASSPRAANYGYTF.

The V gene is TRBV2, the J gene TRBJ1-5; D is perhaps TRBD1 (5 bases). Looked up from germline, CDR1 is SNHLY and CDR2 is FYNNEI. Between the trimmed V and J ends, which lost 4 bases and 2 bases, there was a span of 12 bases. The CDR3 spans 15 residues. DNA of the CDR3: TGTGCCAGCAGTGGACCAGGGTTGGGCAATCAGCCCCAGCATTTT. As protein: CASSGPGLGNQPQHF.

J is TRBJ1-5 and V is TRBV6-1; 7 bases are shared with TRBD1. The CDR3 runs 14 residues. V shed 10 bases, J shed 4 bases, and the junction held 10 bases outside the gene matches. Germline lookup yields CDR1 MNHNS and CDR2 SASEGT. Written as DNA, the CDR3 is TGTGCCACCTCAGTGGGACAGATAAATCAGCCCCAGCATTTT. Translation: CATSVGQINQPQHF.

The rearrangement links TRBV5-4 to TRBJ2-5; D is undetermined. From germline, CDR1 is SGHNT and CDR2 YYREEE (reference sequence). The CDR3 loop spans 14 amino acids. V gave up 3 bases and J gave up 3 bases, with 12 bases separating them. CDR3 residues: CASSWEQQEETQYF. CDR3 DNA: TGTGCCAGCAGCTGGGAACAGCAGGAAGAGACCCAGTACTTC.

CDR3: CASSGGQGLVDEQFF. CDR3 DNA sequence: TGTGCCAGCAGCGGAGGACAGGGTTTAGTCGATGAGCAGTTCTTC. V is TRBV9 and J is TRBJ2-1; TRBD1 aligns across 8 bases. This CDR3 has 15 amino acids. Losses at the gene ends were 3 bases for V and 8 bases for J; bases not matched to a gene: 10. Germline V lookup: CDR1 SGDLS, CDR2 YYNGEE.

The V and J genes are TRBV5-6 and TRBJ2-3, with 8 bases aligning to TRBD2. CDR1 is SGHDT and CDR2 is YYEEEE in the germline V gene. J lost 6 bases, V lost 3 bases, and 12 bases had no gene match. The CDR3 runs 16 residues. The CDR3: CASSWLSREGPDTQYF. The CDR3 DNA reads as TGTGCCAGCAGCTGGCTGAGCCGGGAGGGCCCCGATACGCAGTATTTT. Complete variable domain (other parts from reference TRBV5-6 and TRBJ2-3): DAGVTQSPTHLIKTRGQQVTLRCSPKSGHDTVSWYQQALGQGPQFIFQYYEEEERQRGNFPDRFSGHQFPNYSSELNVNALLLGDSALYLCASSWLSREGPDTQYFGPGTRLTVL.

The chain joins TRBV7-6 to TRBJ2-4, with D possibly matching TRBD2 (5 bases). V was clipped by 2 bases and J by 8 bases, with 13 bases between them. This CDR3 contains 14 residues. CDR1 SGHVS and CDR2 FNYEAQ come from the germline V gene. The CDR3: CASSLTPGTDIQYF. The DNA for the CDR3 is TGTGCCAGCAGCTTAACGCCGGGAACAGACATTCAGTACTTC.

This clone was observed once. This rearrangement joins TRBV25-1 to TRBJ2-1; D is ambiguous. V lost 2 bases to trimming and J lost 10 bases, with 12 bases between them. CDR3 length: 13 residues. CDR1 MGHDK and CDR2 SYGVNS come from the germline V gene. The CDR3 bases are TGTGCCAGCAGTGAAGTCGTGTATAGAGAGCAGTTCTTC. Its translation is CASSEVVYREQFF.